This record looks at one TCR beta chain sequence and its context. This clonotype has a count of ten or more. No antigen is known for it. No base quality values were provided; no much bigger clone lies one nucleotide off. The data belong to a study of early T cells in non-severe SARS-CoV-2 infection (dated by TCRdb to about 2021). About the investigation overall: TCR sequencing used bulk RNA from unsorted whole blood, so alpha and beta chains could not be paired.

Set within a cohort of healthcare workers in London, UK, this nested case-control study involved weekly PCR testing of nasopharyngeal swabs along with blood sampling. Healthcare workers were recruited during the week of the UK lockdown, between 23 and 31 March 2020, and followed weekly for up to 16 weeks. The library was prepared using 5' RACE. Data came from a NextSeq 500. The TCR library protocol attached unique molecular identifiers to individual cDNA molecules to correct for sequencing error and PCR bias. Both TCR alpha and beta chains were sequenced, and tight co-correlation was observed between alpha and beta sequence abundances in each sample. Under the source paper's analysis protocol: Decombinator V4 was used to annotate the V gene, J gene and CDR3 of the TCR sequences. TCRs were defined as expanded if a significant change between any two time points was detected under a Poisson model with p below 0.0001. Abundances of TCRs were expressed as counts per million after normalisation to the total number of TCRs sequenced in each sample. VDJdb, accessed 1 November 2021, was searched for CMV, EBV and SARS-CoV-2 annotated TCRs, excluding TCRs annotated for multiple antigens. The public reads were quality trimmed at Q25 with fastp and then assembled into clones with MiXCR by TCRdb, keeping productive beta chains. Duplicate CDR3 protein sequences are folded into a single record with the most common DNA and genes. In this record, the V and J calls reflect TCRdb's handling and not the investigators' own analysis. In this sample the table shows around 71,000 distinct CDR3 sequences, less than 12% of which occur a single time. The ten most abundant clones make up 15% to 18% of the sample.

The paper's findings and limits, for the study overall: Matching against VDJdb was skewed toward anti-spike CD8 responses, likely underestimated virus-specific expansions, and missed private and CD4 specificities.

The clonotype originates from an adult who was a healthcare worker with PCR-confirmed SARS-CoV-2 infection or an uninfected control (not recorded which). The specimen was whole blood, collected at baseline.

The DNA is TGCAGTGTAAACAGGGAGAGCTCCTACAATGAGCAGTTCTTC. It is translated as CSVNRESSYNEQFF. The receptor chain draws on TRBV20-1 and TRBJ2-1; the D gene is perhaps TRBD1, on 6 matching bases. Measured from the cysteine to the phenylalanine, the CDR3 is 14 residues long. Only the CDR3 part of the read is kept: 42 bases, read in frame from the first base. Deletion took 7 bases off V and 0 bases off J, with a span of 13 bases between the germline ends. As encoded in the germline V gene (reference sequence), CDR1 is DFQATT while CDR2 is SNEGSKA.